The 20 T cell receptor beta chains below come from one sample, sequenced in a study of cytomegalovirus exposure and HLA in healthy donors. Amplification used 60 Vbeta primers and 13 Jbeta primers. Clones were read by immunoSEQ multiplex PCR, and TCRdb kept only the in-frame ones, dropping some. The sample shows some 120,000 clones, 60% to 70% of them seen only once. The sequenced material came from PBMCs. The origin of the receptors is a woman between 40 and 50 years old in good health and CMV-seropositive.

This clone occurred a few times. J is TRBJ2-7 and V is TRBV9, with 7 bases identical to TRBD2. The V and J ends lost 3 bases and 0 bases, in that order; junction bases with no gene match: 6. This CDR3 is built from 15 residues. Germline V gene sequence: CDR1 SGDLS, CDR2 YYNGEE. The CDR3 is CASSGGEGPSYEQYF. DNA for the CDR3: TGTGCCAGCAGCGGGGGGGAGGGGCCCTCCTACGAGCAGTACTTC. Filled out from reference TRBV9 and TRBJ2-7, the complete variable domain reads DSGVTQTPKHLITATGQRVTLRCSPRSGDLSVYWYQQSLDQGLQFLIQYYNGEERAKGNILERFSAQQFPDLHSELNLSSLELGDSALYFCASSGGEGPSYEQYFGPGTRLTVT.

The CDR3 DNA is TGCAGCGCACGATCACAGGGCCCTGGCTTCTATGGCTACACCTTC. Residues: CSARSQGPGFYGYTF. V is TRBV29-1 and J is TRBJ1-2, with D perhaps TRBD1 (6 bases). This CDR3 has 15 residues. Germline V lookup: CDR1 SQVTM, CDR2 ANQGSEA. The V gene lost 7 bases and the J gene lost 4 bases, with 22 bases spanning the gap.

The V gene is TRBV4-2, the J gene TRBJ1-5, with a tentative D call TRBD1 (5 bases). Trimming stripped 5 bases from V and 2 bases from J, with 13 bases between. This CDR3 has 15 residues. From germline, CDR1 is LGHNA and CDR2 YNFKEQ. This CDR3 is CASSSLGGGNQPQHF. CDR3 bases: TGTGCCAGCAGCTCCTTGGGGGGGGGCAATCAGCCCCAGCATTTT.

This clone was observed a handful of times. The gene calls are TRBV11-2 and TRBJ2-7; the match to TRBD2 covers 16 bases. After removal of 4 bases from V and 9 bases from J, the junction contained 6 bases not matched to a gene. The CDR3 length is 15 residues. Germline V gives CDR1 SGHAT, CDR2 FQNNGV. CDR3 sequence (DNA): TGTGCCAGCAGCTCCGGGACTAGCGGGAGGGTTCGGCAGTACTTC. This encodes CASSSGTSGRVRQYF.

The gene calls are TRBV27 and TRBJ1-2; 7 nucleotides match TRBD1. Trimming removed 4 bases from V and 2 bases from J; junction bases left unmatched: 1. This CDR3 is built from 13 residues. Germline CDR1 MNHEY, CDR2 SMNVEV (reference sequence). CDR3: CASSSTGNYGYTF. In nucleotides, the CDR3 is TGTGCCAGCAGTTCGACAGGGAACTATGGCTACACCTTC.

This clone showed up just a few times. The DNA of the CDR3 is TGTGCCAGCAGTGCGCACACTAGCGTAGTCTACGAGCAGTACTTC. This encodes CASSAHTSVVYEQYF. The chain joins TRBV2 to TRBJ2-5, with 7 bases fitting TRBD2. The J call is uncertain, as TRBJ2-7 better fits the DNA end. CDR1 is SNHLY, CDR2 FYNNEI, per germline. The CDR3 is made up of 15 amino acids.

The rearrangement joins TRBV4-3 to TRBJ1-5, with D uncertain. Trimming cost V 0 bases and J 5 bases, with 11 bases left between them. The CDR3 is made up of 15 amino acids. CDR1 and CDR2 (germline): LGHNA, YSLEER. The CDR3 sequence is CASSQERTEYQPQHF. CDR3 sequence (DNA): TGCGCCAGCAGCCAAGAACGTACAGAATATCAGCCCCAGCATTTT.

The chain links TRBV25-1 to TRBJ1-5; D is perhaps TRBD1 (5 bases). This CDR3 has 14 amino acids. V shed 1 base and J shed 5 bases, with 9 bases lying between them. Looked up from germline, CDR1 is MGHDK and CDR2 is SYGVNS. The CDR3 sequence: CASSELDIDQPQHF. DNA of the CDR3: TGTGCCAGCAGTGAATTGGACATCGATCAGCCCCAGCATTTT. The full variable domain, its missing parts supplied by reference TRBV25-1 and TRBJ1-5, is EADIYQTPRYLVIGTGKKITLECSQTMGHDKMYWYQQDPGMELHLIHYSYGVNSTEKGDLSSESTVSRIRTEHFPLTLESARPSHTSQYLCASSELDIDQPQHFGDGTRLSIL.

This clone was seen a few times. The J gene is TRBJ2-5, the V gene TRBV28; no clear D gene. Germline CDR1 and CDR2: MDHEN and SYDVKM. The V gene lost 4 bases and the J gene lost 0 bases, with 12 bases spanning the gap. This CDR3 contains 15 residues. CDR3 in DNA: TGTGCCAGCAGTTCCCCCACGGGTTACCAAGAGACCCAGTACTTC. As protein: CASSSPTGYQETQYF.

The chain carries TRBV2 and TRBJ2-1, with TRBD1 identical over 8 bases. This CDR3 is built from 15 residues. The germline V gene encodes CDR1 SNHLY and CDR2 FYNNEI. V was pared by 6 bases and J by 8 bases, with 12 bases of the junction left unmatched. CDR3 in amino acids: CASRDYAGQVYEQFF. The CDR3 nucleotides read TGTGCCAGCAGGGACTACGCGGGACAGGTCTATGAGCAGTTCTTC.

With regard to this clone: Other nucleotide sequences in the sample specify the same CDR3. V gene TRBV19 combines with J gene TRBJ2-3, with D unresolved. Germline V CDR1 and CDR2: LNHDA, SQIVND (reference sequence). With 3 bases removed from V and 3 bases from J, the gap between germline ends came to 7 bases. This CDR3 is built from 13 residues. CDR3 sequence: CASSIPSTDTQYF. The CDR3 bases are TGTGCCAGTAGTATCCCCTCGACAGATACGCAGTATTTT.

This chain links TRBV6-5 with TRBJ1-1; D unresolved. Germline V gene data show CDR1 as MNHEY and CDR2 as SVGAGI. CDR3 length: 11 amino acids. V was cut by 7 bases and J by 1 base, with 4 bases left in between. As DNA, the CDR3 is TGTGCCAGCATCGGGAACACTGAAGCTTTCTTT. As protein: CASIGNTEAFF.

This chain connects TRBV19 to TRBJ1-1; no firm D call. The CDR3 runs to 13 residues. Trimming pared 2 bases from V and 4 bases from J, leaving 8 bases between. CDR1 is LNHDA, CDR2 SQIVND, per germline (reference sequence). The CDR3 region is CASSIQEATEAFF. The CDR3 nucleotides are TGTGCCAGTAGTATACAGGAGGCCACTGAAGCTTTCTTT.

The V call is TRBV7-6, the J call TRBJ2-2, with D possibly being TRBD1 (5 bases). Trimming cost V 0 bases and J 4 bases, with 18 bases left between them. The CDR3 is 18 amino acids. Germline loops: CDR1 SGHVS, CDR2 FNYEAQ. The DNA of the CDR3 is TGTGCCAGCAGCTTAGCGGGTTCAGGGATGGATGTCACCGGGGAGCTGTTTTTT. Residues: CASSLAGSGMDVTGELFF.

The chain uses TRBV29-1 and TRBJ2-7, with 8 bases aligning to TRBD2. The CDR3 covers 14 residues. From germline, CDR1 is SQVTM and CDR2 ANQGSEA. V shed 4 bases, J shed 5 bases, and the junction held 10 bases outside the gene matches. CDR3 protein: CSVALSGSKDEQYF. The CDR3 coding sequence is TGCAGCGTTGCCTTGAGCGGGAGTAAGGACGAGCAGTACTTC.

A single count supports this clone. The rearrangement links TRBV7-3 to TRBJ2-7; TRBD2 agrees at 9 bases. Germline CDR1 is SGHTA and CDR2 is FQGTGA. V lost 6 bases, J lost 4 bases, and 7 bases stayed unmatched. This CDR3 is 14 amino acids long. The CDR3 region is CASSLAGNQYEQYF. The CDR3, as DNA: TGTGCCAGCAGTCTAGCGGGAAACCAATACGAGCAGTACTTC. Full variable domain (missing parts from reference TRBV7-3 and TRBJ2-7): GAGVSQTPSNKVTEKGKYVELRCDPISGHTALYWYRQSLGQGPEFLIYFQGTGAADDSGLPNDRFFAVRPEGSVSTLKIQRTERGDSAVYLCASSLAGNQYEQYFGPGTRLTVT.

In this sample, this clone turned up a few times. The CDR3 reads CASSQDRSNTEAFF. The CDR3 DNA sequence: TGCGCCAGCAGCCAGGACAGGTCGAACACTGAAGCTTTCTTT. The chain employs TRBV4-3 and TRBJ1-1, with TRBD1 matching over 7 bases. Germline CDR1 LGHNA, CDR2 YSLEER. The CDR3 runs to 14 residues. J lost 1 base, V lost 3 bases, and 2 bases had no gene match.

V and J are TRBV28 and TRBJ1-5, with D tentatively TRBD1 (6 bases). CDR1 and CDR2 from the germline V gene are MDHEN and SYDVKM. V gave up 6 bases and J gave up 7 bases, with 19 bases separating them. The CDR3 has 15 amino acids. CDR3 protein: CASSRRSGGRQPQHF. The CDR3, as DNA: TGTGCCAGCAGCCGTAGGAGCGGGGGCAGACAGCCCCAGCATTTT.

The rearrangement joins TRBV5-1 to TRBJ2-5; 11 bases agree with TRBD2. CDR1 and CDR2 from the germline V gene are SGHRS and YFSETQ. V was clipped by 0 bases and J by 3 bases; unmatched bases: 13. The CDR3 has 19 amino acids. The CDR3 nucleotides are TGCGCCAGCAGCTTGGGCCAGACTAGCGGGACGACGTCTAAAGAGACCCAGTACTTC. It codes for CASSLGQTSGTTSKETQYF. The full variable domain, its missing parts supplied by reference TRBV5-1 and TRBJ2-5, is KAGVTQTPRYLIKTRGQQVTLSCSPISGHRSVSWYQQTPGQGLQFLFEYFSETQRNKGNFPGRFSGRQFSNSRSEMNVSTLELGDSALYLCASSLGQTSGTTSKETQYFGPGTRLLVL.

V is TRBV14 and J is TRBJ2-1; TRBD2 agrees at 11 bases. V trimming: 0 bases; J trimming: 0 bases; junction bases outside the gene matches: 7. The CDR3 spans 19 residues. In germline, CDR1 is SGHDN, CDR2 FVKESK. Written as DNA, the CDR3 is TGTGCCAGCAGCCAAGAAAGGACTAGCGGGTTGAGCTCCTACAATGAGCAGTTCTTC. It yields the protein CASSQERTSGLSSYNEQFF.